This TCR beta chain is from a study of human T cells and chemical hapten exposure. Study-level information: In the sensitization step, 2% DPC was placed on roughly 2 cm by roughly 2 cm of upper inner arm skin.

Regarding time point: patch test 3, about 24 weeks after DPC sensitization. Indicated treatment: therapeutic diphenylcyclopropenone sensitization with weekly scalp DPC. Blood was drawn before each patch test was applied. The donor pool consisted of alopecia patients aged 18 to 70 years, considered suitable for DPC. The template was total RNA from unfractionated whole blood. The CDR3 is made up of 16 amino acids. The V segment lost 8 bases and the J segment 4 bases; nucleotides outside the gene matches: 8. Germline-derived CDR1 and CDR2 are MNHEY and SMNVEV (reference sequence). MiXCR, applied by TCRdb to the RACE reads, yields one record per CDR3 protein. The sample records some 110,000 distinct CDR3 sequences, less than 40% being singletons.

The rearrangement uses TRBV27 and TRBJ2-3, with 14 positions matching TRBD2. Sequencing used whole blood, obtained in connection with sensitization to the hapten diphenylcyclopropenone (DPC). The sequence was obtained from a man in his forties with alopecia areata. Some clones in this sample may be carry-over from other donors' samples. CDR3 region: CASGTSGSSGPDTQYF. CDR3 in DNA: TGTGCCAGCGGGACTAGCGGGAGTTCGGGCCCAGATACGCAGTATTTT.